The T cell receptor beta chain described here comes from a study of cytotoxic CD8 clonotypes in ibrutinib-treated CLL. Remarks on this clone: Its antigen remains unidentified.

With V trimmed by 5 bases and J by 6 bases, 12 bases remained unmatched. CDR1 SGHVS and CDR2 FQNEAQ come from the germline V gene. The CDR3 runs to 16 residues. Using immunoSEQ multiplex PCR, the repertoire was profiled, and TCRdb retains in-frame clones only, with some absent. The sample has some 10,000 clones; 81% are singletons. Overall study results and limits: Pretreatment clonality was elevated relative to age-matched healthy donors and paralleled circulating CD8+ T-cell counts.

Specimen: PBMCs, collected at disease progression, from a patient treated with ibrutinib. This receptor was taken from a human donor with chronic lymphocytic leukemia. The genes are TRBV7-8 and TRBJ2-7; 11 bases agree with TRBD1. The CDR3 DNA sequence: TGTGCCAGCAGCAATACCGGGACAGGGGGGATTGGCGAGCAGTACTTC. Protein product: CASSNTGTGGIGEQYF. Full variable domain (remainder filled in from reference TRBV7-8 and TRBJ2-7): GAGVSQSPRYKVAKRGQDVALRCDPISGHVSLFWYQQALGQGPEFLTYFQNEAQLDKSGLPSDRFFAERPEGSVSTLKIQRTQQEDSAVYLCASSNTGTGGIGEQYFGPGTRLTVT.